The text below deals with one TCR beta chain. The antigen remains unidentified. The same CDR3 is also encoded by other DNA sequences in this sample. This entry comes from a study of shared clonotypes between healthy human individuals. Study-level points and caveats: Between four donors, naive CD4 clonotypes were shared at a level of about 5%.

Sequencing was performed with immunoSEQ multiplex PCR; in TCRdb, only in-frame clones are kept and a portion is missing. This sample has around 690,000 clones; around 91% occur once, and the top ten carry 34%. This CDR3 region has 11 residues. V was pared by 3 bases and J by 6 bases, with 6 bases between. Germline loops: CDR1 SGHVS, CDR2 FQNEAQ. The chain links TRBV7-8 to TRBJ2-7; D ambiguous. The sequenced sample consisted of memory CD8+ T cells from PBMCs. Noted subset: CD45RO+ cells pooled with CCR7-negative TemRA cells. The receptor comes from a man younger than 35 in good health. Some clones in this sample may be carry-over from other donors' samples. CDR3 coding DNA: TGTGCCAGCAGCTTCCTTTCCGAGCAGTACTTC. Its protein is CASSFLSEQYF.